The subject of this entry is one TCR beta chain. Its antigen is unidentified. The donors, healthy Caucasians from Russia, were aged about 6 to 90. With each sample, at least 5 micrograms of total RNA were extracted. J lost 0 bases, V lost 5 bases, and 5 bases had no gene match. The CDR3 is made up of 15 amino acids. Germline CDR1 and CDR2: DFQATT and SNEGSKA (reference sequence). This specimen belongs to a study of blood T cells in healthy people across ages. Primed by a sample-barcoded 5' primer and a J-beta primer mix, a second PCR proceeded for about 7 to 12 cycles. TCRdb redid the calling of the 5' RACE reads with MiXCR, one entry per CDR3 protein. The table records hundreds of thousands of distinct CDR3 sequences, around 45% of them present only once. Study outcomes and limitations: Fewer expanded clones and more diversity marked long-lived versus aged donors.

This clonotype was sampled from a man in his sixties in good health. Material: blood. J is TRBJ2-7 and V is TRBV20-1; 12 bases are shared with TRBD2. CDR3 residues: CSASRTSGASYEQYF. CDR3 in DNA: TGCAGTGCTTCCCGGACTAGCGGGGCCTCCTACGAGCAGTACTTC.